The entry that follows covers one TCR beta chain sequence. Its recognized antigen is unknown. Base qualities are not recorded, but no much larger clone differs from it by a single base. This sample was included in a study of cytomegalovirus exposure and HLA in healthy donors (dated by TCRdb to about 2017). About the study as a whole: An earlier analysis of approximately 640 of the donors reported roughly 300 Gb of sequence data and around 120 million unique TCR beta sequences from about 180 million T cells. Donor age, sex, ethnicity and CMV serostatus were collected together with the repertoire data. Across some 400 genotyped donors of the cohort, an average of roughly 200,000 unique TCR beta nucleotide sequences per donor were sequenced, and approximately 17% of those sequences were non-productive. The study combined high-throughput TCR immunosequencing, statistical association of individual TCRs with disease status, and machine learning to predict cytomegalovirus infection status. In an earlier analysis of roughly 580 of the donors, high-throughput TCR beta sequencing was used to judge whether each TCR beta V gene segment behaved as functional or pseudogenic. An early release that covered about 600 HLA-typed donors contained about 300 gigabases of sequencing data and tens of millions of unique TCR sequences. The number of donors typed differed by locus, with 629-630 for A, B, C, DRB1 and DQB1, around 560 for DQA1, 600 to 610 for DPA1, and around 450 for DPB1. Because of strong linkage in the cohort, roughly five DR-DQ haplotypes were treated as single units for association and clustering. The study aimed to test whether cataloging public T cell receptors could reveal signatures of past pathogen exposure. Besides the first cohort of 666 subjects, a separate validation cohort made up of 95 to 150 different subjects was used. All discovery cohort repertoires had been generated using a single sequencing platform. A later analysis re-examined previously published TCR beta repertoires from 610 or so donors and added high-resolution HLA genotyping to investigate patterns of TCR occurrence. Class I and class II HLA loci were covered by the typing at four-digit resolution. Rather than using new phenotypic data, the later analysis identified candidate immune exposures from TCR beta sequences and from how often those sequences occurred across donors. In a later genetic analysis, genome-wide SNP genotypes for about three fifths of the 666 donors were used, and that subset was treated as a discovery cohort. The T cell repertoires of around 670 subjects were profiled by immunosequencing and related to cytomegalovirus serostatus. The genetic ancestry cluster associated with self-reported Caucasian donors included roughly 84% of the approximately 430 genotyped donors.

Study-level results and caveats: Because some donors lacked HLA typing at each locus, the association tests relied only on the typed subset. Presence/absence analyses assumed roughly uniform sequencing depth across donors, an assumption that may not hold. In an earlier analysis of fewer than 700 of the donors, most TCR beta V segments appeared in productive rearrangements about 87% or about 30% of the time, broadly matching IMGT annotations. It was suggested by the authors that the approach could potentially be generalized to other disease states and immunological phenotypes. A cluster of highly shared sequence variants was judged likely to represent a technical artifact of the sequencing pipeline. A later genetic analysis reported fewer N-insertions in productive TCRs among donors in an Asian-associated ancestry cluster than the roughly 670-donor mean. When HLA alleles, especially DR and DQ, strongly co-occurred, TCR associations were difficult to assign to individual alleles. For the cohort, immune exposure information was limited to CMV serostatus. Across donors, most TCR sequences were observed very rarely, whereas some public TCRs were present in many individuals. A further reported finding was that TCR beta sequences accurately predicted the HLA-A and HLA-B alleles for most subjects in the first cohort. In a later analysis, the rate of TCR association differed among HLA loci, with DRB1 alleles having the most associated TCRs and HLA-C alleles having the fewest. Around 16 rarely observed V segments, including chromosome 9 orphons, were excluded from the earlier analysis of several hundred of the donors because counts were too low. In a later analysis, 16,951 TCR beta sequences were associated with specific HLA alleles at a false discovery rate of 0.05. Linkage disequilibrium might explain the correlated functional status among segregating V segments, but an unknown experimental factor could not be ruled out. A later genetic analysis associated a missense DCLRE1C variant with V-gene and J-gene trimming of TCR beta chains, and an independent cohort replicated the association. Only TCR beta chains were sequenced in this cohort, and the absence of alpha or paired-chain data limited detectable features. According to a later analysis, most CMV-associated TCR beta chains appeared to be HLA-restricted, and the HLA associations seemed to be driven largely by CMV exposure. According to a later analysis, parvovirus B19, influenza, CMV and Epstein-Barr virus appeared linked to several top co-occurrence clusters. A later analysis found that HLA-associated TCR beta chains were more clonally expanded and had lower generation probabilities than equally common non-associated chains. A total of roughly 160 TCR beta chains were listed by the study as associated with cytomegalovirus. Some IMGT-functional V segments, including TRBV6-2 and TRBV6-3, could not be told apart with the 87-base-pair reads, so those segments were excluded. Cytomegalovirus status was reported to be diagnosed by the classifier with high specificity and sensitivity in both the original and validation cohorts. In vitro tests confirmed that a few of the cytomegalovirus-associated TCR beta chains recognize cytomegalovirus antigens.

Library preparation employed the immunoSEQ multiplex PCR assay. A mixture of 60 forward primers for TCR Vbeta segments and 13 reverse primers for TCR Jbeta segments was used in the multiplex PCR. The CDR3 region of rearranged TCR beta genes was amplified from genomic DNA by a multiplex PCR assay. The Illumina HiSeq System was used to sequence the amplified TCR beta libraries as 87-base-pair reads. On the study's bioinformatics: In a later analysis, approximately 74 million unique TCR beta chains were counted across the approximately 670 repertoires, and roughly 9.9 million of these chains were shared by at least two donors. To remove PCR and sequencing errors, raw reads were error-corrected and collapsed into unique sequences using a nearest-neighbor algorithm that merged closely related sequences. CDR3 sequences were aligned to IMGT reference sequences to assign V, D and J gene segments. For a sequence to be retained, a match of at least six nucleotides was required to both a V gene segment and a J gene segment. A rearrangement counted as productive if the CDR3 had no stop codons and remained in frame with V and J, and every other rearrangement counted as non-productive. CDR3 was defined by IMGT convention, running from the second conserved V-encoded cysteine to the conserved J-encoded phenylalanine. The earlier analysis of 550 to 650 of the donors excluded any sequence lacking an unambiguous match to a single V gene segment. In an earlier analysis of about 590 of the donors, a V segment was called functional when productive rearrangements were above 56.7%, and segregating when the standard deviation between donors exceeded 5%. To diagnose cytomegalovirus status from the catalog of TCR beta chain sequences, a statistical classification framework was built. V and J gene assignment, in a later analysis, came from comparing TCR nucleotide sequences with IMGT/GENE-DB human TR gene sequences. Using the TCRdist pipeline, a later analysis assigned CDR3 sequences along with most-parsimonious VDJ recombination scenarios. In a later analysis, every TCR beta chain was defined by the combination of its CDR3 amino acid sequence and its V-gene family, and reads without a unique V-gene family were dropped. To address suspected cross-contamination and a sequencing artifact, a later analysis removed a few hundred highly shared, low-generation-probability nucleotide sequences. In a later analysis, a clonal expansion index was calculated for each public chain from normalized within-repertoire ranks of inferred template counts. Generation probabilities in a later analysis came from a VDJ recombination model fitted to out-of-frame rearrangements, and those results were checked against IGoR. In a later analysis, TCR-TCR, TCR-HLA and TCR-CMV co-occurrence was scored with hypergeometric tests, and a repertoire-size bias correction was applied to TCR pairs. To estimate false discovery rates, a later analysis permuted the HLA or CMV assignments 20 times. In a later analysis, co-occurring TCRs were grouped using DBSCAN, and TCRdist sequence similarity was added for clustering within HLA-allele-positive subsets. Repertoires with fewer than 30,000 or more than 120,000 public chains, plus five repertoires with anomalous nucleotide sharing, were excluded from co-occurrence clustering. Entries here come from immuneACCESS through TCRdb and include only in-frame sequences with V and J called. Some clones fail to appear in such tables; in the studies checked, an unresolved V gene covers under half of the shortfall, and the cause of the remainder is unknown. D and trimming come from the DNA, and the V and J calls and clone size come from that table. The sample table lists approximately 85,000 clones, around 80% of them with a count of one. The ten largest account for 6% to 8% of the sample.

CDR1 and CDR2 were assigned from the germline V gene (reference sequence) as GTSNPN and SVGIG. V loses 1 base of germline sequence and J loses 3 bases, and the interval between the two ends is 13 bases. CDR3 length: 15 amino acids, cysteine to phenylalanine. The retained sequence is limited to the CDR3, 45 bases, with the frame set at the first base. The cohort comprised 666 healthy bone marrow donors. At the time of sampling, all cohort members were nominally healthy, though unrecorded immune exposures were likely present. The donor was CMV seronegative and belonged to the group of over 350 seronegative cohort members. A peripheral blood sample was collected from each donor, and TCR beta sequencing was performed on peripheral blood mononuclear cells. The Qiagen DNeasy Blood Extraction Kit was used to extract genomic DNA from the blood cell samples.

Sequencing was carried out using PBMCs. In this chain, TRBV30 is recombined with TRBJ1-5, with no reliable assignment of the D segment. The receptor was derived from a man younger than 45 in good health and CMV-seronegative. CDR3 region: CAWSALAGLNQPQHF. The sequence in DNA is TGTGCCTGGAGTGCGTTAGCCGGACTCAATCAGCCCCAGCATTTT. Outside the CDR3, residues come from the reference TRBV30 and TRBJ1-5 proteins, so the full variable domain is: SQTIHQWPATLVQPVGSPLSLECTVEGTSNPNLYWYRQAAGRGLQLLFYSVGIGQISSEVPQNLSASRPQDRQFILSSKKLLLSDSGFYLCAWSALAGLNQPQHFGDGTRLSIL.